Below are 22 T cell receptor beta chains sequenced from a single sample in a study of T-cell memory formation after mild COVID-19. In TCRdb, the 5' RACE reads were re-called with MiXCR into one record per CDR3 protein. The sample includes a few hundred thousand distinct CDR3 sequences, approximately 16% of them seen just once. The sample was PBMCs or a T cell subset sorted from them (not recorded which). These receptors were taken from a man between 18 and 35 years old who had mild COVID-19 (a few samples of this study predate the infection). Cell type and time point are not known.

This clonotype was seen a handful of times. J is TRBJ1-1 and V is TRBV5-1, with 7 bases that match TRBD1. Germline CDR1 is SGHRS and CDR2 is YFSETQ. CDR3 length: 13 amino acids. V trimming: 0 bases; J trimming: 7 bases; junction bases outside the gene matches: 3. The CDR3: CASSLEQGIEAFF. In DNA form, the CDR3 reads TGCGCCAGCAGCTTGGAACAGGGGATTGAAGCTTTCTTT.

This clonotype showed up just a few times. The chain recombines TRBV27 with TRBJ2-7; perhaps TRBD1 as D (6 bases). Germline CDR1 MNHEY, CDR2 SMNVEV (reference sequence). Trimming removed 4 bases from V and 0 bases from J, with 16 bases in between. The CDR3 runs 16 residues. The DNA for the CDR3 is TGTGCCAGCAGTTCCCACCTTACAGGGAGCTCCTACGAGCAGTACTTC. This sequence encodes CASSSHLTGSSYEQYF.

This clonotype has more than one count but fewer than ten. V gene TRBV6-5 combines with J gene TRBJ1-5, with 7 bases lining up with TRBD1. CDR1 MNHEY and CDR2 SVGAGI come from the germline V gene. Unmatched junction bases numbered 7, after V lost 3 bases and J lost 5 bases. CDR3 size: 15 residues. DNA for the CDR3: TGTGCCAGCAGTTATCTGGCAGGGGGTGATCAGCCCCAGCATTTT. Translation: CASSYLAGGDQPQHF.

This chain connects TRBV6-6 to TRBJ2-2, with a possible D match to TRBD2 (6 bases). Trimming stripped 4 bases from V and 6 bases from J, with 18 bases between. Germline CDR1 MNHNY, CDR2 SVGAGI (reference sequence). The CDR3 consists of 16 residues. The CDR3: CASSLPGRSAPGELFF. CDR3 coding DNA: TGTGCCAGCAGTTTACCGGGGAGGTCGGCACCCGGGGAGCTGTTTTTT.

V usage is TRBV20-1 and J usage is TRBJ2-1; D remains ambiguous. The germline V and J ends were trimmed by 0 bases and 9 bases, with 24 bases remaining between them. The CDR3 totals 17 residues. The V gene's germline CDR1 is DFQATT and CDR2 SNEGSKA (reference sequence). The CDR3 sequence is CSARDSIIAEVKGEQFF. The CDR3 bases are TGCAGTGCTAGAGACTCGATTATTGCTGAAGTTAAAGGTGAGCAGTTCTTC.

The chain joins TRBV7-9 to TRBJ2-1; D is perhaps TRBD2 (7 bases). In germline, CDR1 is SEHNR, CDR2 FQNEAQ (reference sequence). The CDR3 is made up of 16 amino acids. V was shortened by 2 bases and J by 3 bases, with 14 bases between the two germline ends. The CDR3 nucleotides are TGTGCCAGCAGCTTACCCTGGGGGGGCGGCTACAATGAGCAGTTCTTC. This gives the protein CASSLPWGGGYNEQFF.

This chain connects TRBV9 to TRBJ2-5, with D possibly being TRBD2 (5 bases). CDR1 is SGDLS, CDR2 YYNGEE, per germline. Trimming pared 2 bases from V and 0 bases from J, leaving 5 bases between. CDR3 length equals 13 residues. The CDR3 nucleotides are TGTGCCAGCAGCGTCGGGAACCAAGAGACCCAGTACTTC. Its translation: CASSVGNQETQYF.

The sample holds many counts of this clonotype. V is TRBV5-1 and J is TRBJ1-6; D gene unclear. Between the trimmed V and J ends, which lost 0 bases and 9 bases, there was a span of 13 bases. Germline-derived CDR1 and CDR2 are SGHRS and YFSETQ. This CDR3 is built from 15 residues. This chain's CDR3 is CASSLAGQAFSPLHF. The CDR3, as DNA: TGCGCCAGCAGCTTGGCCGGTCAGGCCTTTTCACCCCTCCACTTT.

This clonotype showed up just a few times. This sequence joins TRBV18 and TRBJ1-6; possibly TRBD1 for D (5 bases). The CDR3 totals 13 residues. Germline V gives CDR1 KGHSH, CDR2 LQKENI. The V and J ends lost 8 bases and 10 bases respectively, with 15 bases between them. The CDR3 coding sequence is TGTGCCAGCCGTTCGGAACAGGAGTCACCCCTCCACTTT. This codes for CASRSEQESPLHF.

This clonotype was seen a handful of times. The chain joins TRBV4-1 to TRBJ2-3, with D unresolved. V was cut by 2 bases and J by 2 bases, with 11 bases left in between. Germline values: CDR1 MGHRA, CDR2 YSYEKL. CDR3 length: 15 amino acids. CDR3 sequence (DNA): TGCGCCAGCAGCCAACTTACGTCAAACACAGATACGCAGTATTTT. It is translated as CASSQLTSNTDTQYF.

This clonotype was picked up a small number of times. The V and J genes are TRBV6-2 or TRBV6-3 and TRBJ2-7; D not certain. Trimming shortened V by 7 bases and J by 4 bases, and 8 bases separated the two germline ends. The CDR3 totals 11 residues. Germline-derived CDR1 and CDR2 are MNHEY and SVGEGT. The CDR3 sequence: CASTNRYEQYF. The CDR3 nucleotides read TGTGCCAGCACCAACAGATACGAGCAGTACTTC.

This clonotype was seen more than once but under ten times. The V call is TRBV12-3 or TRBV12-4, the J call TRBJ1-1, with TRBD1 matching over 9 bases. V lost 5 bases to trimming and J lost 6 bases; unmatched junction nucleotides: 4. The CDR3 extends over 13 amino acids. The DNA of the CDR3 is TGTGCCAGCAGTGCCGGGACAGGGTCTGAAGCTTTCTTT. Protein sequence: CASSAGTGSEAFF.

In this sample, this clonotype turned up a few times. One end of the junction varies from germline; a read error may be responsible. CDR3 loop: CASSLEGQRKF. The DNA for the CDR3 is TGTGCCAGCAGTTTAGAGGGACAGCGGAAATTC. This sequence joins TRBV12-3 or TRBV12-4 and TRBJ1-2, with TRBD1 identical over 7 bases. The CDR3 sequence is 11 residues long.

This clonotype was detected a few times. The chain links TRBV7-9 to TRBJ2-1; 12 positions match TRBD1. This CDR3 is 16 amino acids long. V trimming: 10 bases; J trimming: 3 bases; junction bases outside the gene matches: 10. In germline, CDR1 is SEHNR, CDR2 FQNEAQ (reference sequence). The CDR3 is CATFLGTGGIYNEQFF. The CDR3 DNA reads TGTGCCACCTTTCTCGGGACAGGGGGCATCTACAATGAGCAGTTCTTC.

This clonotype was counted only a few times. As DNA, the CDR3 is TGCAGTGCTAGAGATGACAGGGGGACCCAGCATTTT. It specifies CSARDDRGTQHF. The rearrangement uses TRBV20-1 and TRBJ1-5, with 9 bases that match TRBD1. V dropped 0 bases and J dropped 11; count of bases not matched to a gene: 2. Germline CDR1 reads DFQATT; CDR2 reads SNEGSKA (reference sequence). CDR3 length: 12 residues.

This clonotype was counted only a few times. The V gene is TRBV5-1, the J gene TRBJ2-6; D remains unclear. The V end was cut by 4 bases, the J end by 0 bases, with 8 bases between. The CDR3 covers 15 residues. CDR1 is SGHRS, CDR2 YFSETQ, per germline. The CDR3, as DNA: TGCGCCAGCAGCCCCATCCGCTCTGGGGCCAACGTCCTGACTTTC. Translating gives CASSPIRSGANVLTF. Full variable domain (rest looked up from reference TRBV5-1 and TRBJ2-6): KAGVTQTPRYLIKTRGQQVTLSCSPISGHRSVSWYQQTPGQGLQFLFEYFSETQRNKGNFPGRFSGRQFSNSRSEMNVSTLELGDSALYLCASSPIRSGANVLTFGAGSRLTVL.

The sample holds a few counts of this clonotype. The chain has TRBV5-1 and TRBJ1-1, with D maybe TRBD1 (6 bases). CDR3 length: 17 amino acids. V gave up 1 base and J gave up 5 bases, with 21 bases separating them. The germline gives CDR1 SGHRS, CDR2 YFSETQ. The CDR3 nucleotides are TGCGCCAGCAGCTTGTCAGACAGGCGGATCGATGAGACTGAAGCTTTCTTT. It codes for CASSLSDRRIDETEAFF.

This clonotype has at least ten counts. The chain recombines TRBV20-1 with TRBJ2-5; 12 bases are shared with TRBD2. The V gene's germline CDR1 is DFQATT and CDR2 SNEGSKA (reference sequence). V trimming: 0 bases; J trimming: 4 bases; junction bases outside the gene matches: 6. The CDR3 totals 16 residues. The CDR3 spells CSARDPSGGALETQYF. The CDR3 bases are TGCAGTGCTAGAGATCCTAGCGGGGGGGCCCTAGAGACCCAGTACTTC.

The CDR3 is CASSPRTGANGYTF. In DNA, the CDR3 is TGTGCCAGCTCGCCTCGGACAGGGGCGAATGGCTACACCTTC. V gene TRBV18 combines with J gene TRBJ1-2; TRBD1 agrees at 9 bases. The CDR3 loop spans 14 amino acids. Germline V gene sequence: CDR1 KGHSH, CDR2 LQKENI. V lost 6 bases to trimming and J lost 6 bases; unmatched junction nucleotides: 8.

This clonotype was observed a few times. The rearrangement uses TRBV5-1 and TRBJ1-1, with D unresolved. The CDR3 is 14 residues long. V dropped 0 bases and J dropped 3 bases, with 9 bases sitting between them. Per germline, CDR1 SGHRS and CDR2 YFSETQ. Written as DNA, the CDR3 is TGCGCCAGCAGCTTGGGACCGGTTGACACTGAAGCTTTCTTT. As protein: CASSLGPVDTEAFF.

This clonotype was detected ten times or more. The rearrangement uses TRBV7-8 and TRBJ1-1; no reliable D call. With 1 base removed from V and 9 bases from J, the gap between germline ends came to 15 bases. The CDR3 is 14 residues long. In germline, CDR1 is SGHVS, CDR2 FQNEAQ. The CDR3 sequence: CASSLEGPYYKAFF. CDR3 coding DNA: TGTGCCAGCAGCTTAGAGGGTCCTTATTATAAAGCTTTCTTT.

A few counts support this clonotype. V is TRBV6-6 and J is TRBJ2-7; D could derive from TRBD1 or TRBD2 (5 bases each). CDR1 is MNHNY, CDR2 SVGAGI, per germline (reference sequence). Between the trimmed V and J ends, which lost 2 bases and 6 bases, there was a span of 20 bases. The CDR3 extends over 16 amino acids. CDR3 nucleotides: TGTGCCAGCAGTTACCACTACTTTGGGACGGTTCCCGAGCAGTACGTC. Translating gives CASSYHYFGTVPEQYV.